What follows is one T cell receptor beta chain and its context. Its matching antigen is unknown. These data originate in a study of T cell responses to AZD1222 COVID-19 vaccine. Using immunoSEQ multiplex PCR, the repertoire was profiled, and TCRdb retains in-frame clones only, with some absent. Of about 210,000 clones listed, over 80% were seen once; the top ten hold over 1%. CDR1 is LNHDA and CDR2 is SQIVND in the germline V gene (reference sequence). V was shortened by 5 bases and J by 5 bases, with 18 bases between the two germline ends. This CDR3 region has 15 residues. General study findings and limits: Baseline seropositivity characterized only a handful of AZD1222 recipients. The study found vaccine-associated CD4 TCRs spanning spike, dominant at 160-218 and 743-854. Among spike-specific TCRs, nearly half reportedly target unmutated variant regions.

Sequencing was performed on peripheral blood, taken on day 0 of AZD1222 vaccination. The TCR was taken from an adult in good health. This sequence joins TRBV19 and TRBJ1-2; D remains ambiguous. This CDR3 is CASSSSRRSDYGYTF. The CDR3, as DNA: TGTGCCAGTAGTTCCTCCCGGAGGTCTGATTATGGCTACACCTTC.